This T cell receptor (beta chain) was captured in a study of blood T cells in healthy people across ages. CDR1 and CDR2 (germline): SNHLY, FYNNEI. Trimming shortened V by 4 bases and J by 0 bases, and 16 bases separated the two germline ends. The CDR3 length is 16 residues. Primed by a sample-barcoded 5' primer and a J-beta primer mix, a second PCR proceeded for 7 to 11 cycles. TCRdb reprocessed the 5' RACE reads via MiXCR and lists one record per CDR3 protein. The sample has around 710,000 distinct CDR3 sequences; 43% are singletons. The sequence was obtained from a woman aged 60 to 75 in good health. The genes are TRBV2 and TRBJ2-7; TRBD1 might be the D (6 bases). The sequencing sample was made of blood. CDR3 sequence: CASSGGQRFSSYEQYF. The CDR3 DNA sequence: TGTGCCAGCAGTGGCGGACAGAGATTTTCCTCCTACGAGCAGTACTTC.